Listed here are 15 T cell receptor beta chains from one sample, sequenced in a study of blood T cell repertoires in COVID-19. TCRdb's copy holds only in-frame clones and misses some; the assay was immunoSEQ multiplex PCR. This sample has fewer than 500,000 clones, with 70% to 90% found just once. Sequencing input: PBMCs or T cells enriched from blood (not recorded which). The receptors originated from a young woman with acute COVID-19.

The rearrangement links TRBV5-8 to TRBJ1-1; D is uncertain. The CDR3 consists of 13 residues. Germline V lookup: CDR1 SGHTS, CDR2 YDEGEE. The germline V and J ends were trimmed by 3 bases and 2 bases, with 8 bases remaining between them. The CDR3 DNA reads TGTGCCAGCAGCTATAACAGAAACACTGAAGCTTTCTTT. Its translation: CASSYNRNTEAFF.

The J gene is TRBJ1-1, the V gene TRBV29-1; D gene ambiguous. This CDR3 has 15 residues. Looked up from germline, CDR1 is SQVTM and CDR2 is ANQGSEA. The V end lost 4 bases, the J end lost 5 bases, and 20 bases lay between the germline ends. The CDR3 DNA reads as TGCAGCGTTGTAGGCCCCCAGCGGTCGAGGACTGAAGCTTTCTTT. This gives the protein CSVVGPQRSRTEAFF.

This clone was seen a single time. This chain uses TRBV3-1 (or the pseudogene TRBV3-2) with TRBJ2-1; 9 bases line up with TRBD2. Per germline, CDR1 LGHDT and CDR2 YNNKEL (reference sequence). J was trimmed by 2 bases and V by 8 bases; bases with no gene match: 4. The CDR3 runs 14 residues. CDR3 sequence reads: CASCVAGAYNEQFF. The DNA of the CDR3 is TGTGCCAGCTGTGTAGCGGGGGCCTACAATGAGCAGTTCTTC.

The chain couples TRBV29-1 to TRBJ2-1; perhaps TRBD1 as D (5 bases). Per germline, CDR1 SQVTM and CDR2 ANQGSEA. The CDR3 is 14 amino acids. Deletions cut 4 bases from V and 3 bases from J, with 13 bases between. The CDR3 sequence: CSVGVRGRYNEQFF. The DNA of the CDR3 is TGCAGCGTTGGAGTTAGGGGCCGCTACAATGAGCAGTTCTTC.

The chain's CDR3 is CASSPHTGTGGREQYF. DNA for the CDR3: TGCGCCAGCAGCCCCCACACCGGGACAGGGGGCCGCGAGCAGTACTTC. The V call is TRBV5-1, the J call TRBJ2-7; 12 bases line up with TRBD1. Germline CDR1 is SGHRS and CDR2 is YFSETQ. With 4 bases clipped from V and 6 bases from J, the junction kept 11 bases outside the gene matches. This CDR3 is 16 amino acids long.

The genes are TRBV3-1 (or the pseudogene TRBV3-2) and TRBJ2-5; D not resolved. This CDR3 has 16 residues. Trimming cost V 0 bases and J 5 bases, with 16 bases left between them. Germline-derived CDR1 and CDR2 are LGHDT and YNNKEL (reference sequence). The chain's CDR3 is CASSQDYEVARETQYF. The CDR3 DNA is TGTGCCAGCAGCCAAGATTACGAGGTAGCTCGGGAGACCCAGTACTTC.

The chain carries TRBV7-3 and TRBJ2-1; TRBD2 is a possible D gene (7 bases). Trimming pared 3 bases from V and 15 bases from J, leaving 18 bases between. Looked up from germline, CDR1 is SGHTA and CDR2 is FQGTGA. The length of the CDR3 is 13 residues. CDR3 DNA: TGTGCCAGCAGCTTTAAAGGGGGGGACTACCCGTTCTTC. It is translated as CASSFKGGDYPFF. The complete variable domain, with remaining parts taken from reference TRBV7-3 and TRBJ2-1, reads GAGVSQTPSNKVTEKGKYVELRCDPISGHTALYWYRQSLGQGPEFLIYFQGTGAADDSGLPNDRFFAVRPEGSVSTLKIQRTERGDSAVYLCASSFKGGDYPFFGPGTRLTVL.

In nucleotides, the CDR3 is TGTGCCAGCAGCTTAGTCCAGGGTTTCAATCAGCCCCAGCATTTT. This codes for CASSLVQGFNQPQHF. The V gene is TRBV7-2, the J gene TRBJ1-5, with D perhaps TRBD1 (5 bases). CDR3 length equals 15 residues. V gave up 1 base and J gave up 3 bases, with 10 bases separating them. Germline-derived CDR1 and CDR2 are SGHTA and FQGNSA.

The genes are TRBV6-1 and TRBJ2-3; 9 nucleotides line up with TRBD2. Looked up from germline, CDR1 is MNHNS and CDR2 is SASEGT. J gave up 7 bases and V 1 base, and 12 bases lay outside the gene matches. The CDR3 extends over 17 amino acids. Here the CDR3 reads CASSEDGLAGTLNTQYF. CDR3 in DNA: TGTGCCAGCAGTGAAGATGGGCTAGCGGGGACATTAAATACGCAGTATTTT.

This clone was counted only a few times. The V and J genes are TRBV7-3 and TRBJ2-6, with D maybe TRBD1 (6 bases). V was cut by 3 bases and J by 0 bases, with 9 bases left in between. Germline-derived CDR1 and CDR2 are SGHTA and FQGTGA. This CDR3 contains 16 residues. The CDR3 sequence: CASSLDSTSGANVLTF. The CDR3 DNA is TGTGCCAGCAGCTTGGACAGTACCTCTGGGGCCAACGTCCTGACTTTC.

This clone was recorded once. This rearrangement joins TRBV27 to TRBJ1-1; possibly TRBD1 for D (5 bases). The CDR3 contains 13 residues. Trimming left V 4 bases short and J 8 bases short, with 14 bases between. CDR1 and CDR2 from the germline V gene are MNHEY and SMNVEV (reference sequence). CDR3: CASSSQRDLEAFF. CDR3 sequence (DNA): TGTGCCAGCAGTTCTCAAAGGGACTTAGAAGCTTTCTTT.

The chain joins TRBV7-2 to TRBJ1-2, with 8 positions matching TRBD1. The germline CDR1 and CDR2 sequences are SGHTA and FQGNSA. The CDR3 loop spans 14 amino acids. The J segment lost 7 bases and the V segment lost 5 bases, leaving 9 bases of the junction unmatched. CDR3 amino acids: CASSPMDRVGGYTF. CDR3 sequence (DNA): TGTGCCAGCAGCCCGATGGACAGGGTTGGTGGCTACACCTTC.

The chain links TRBV2 to TRBJ1-6; D may be TRBD1 (6 bases). The CDR3 is 15 amino acids. Germline lookup yields CDR1 SNHLY and CDR2 FYNNEI. With 6 bases removed from V and 5 bases from J, the gap between germline ends came to 14 bases. CDR3: CASSTEGGNNSPLHF. In DNA form, the CDR3 reads TGTGCCAGCAGCACGGAGGGGGGGAATAATTCACCCCTCCACTTT.

The gene calls are TRBV13 and TRBJ1-2, with 7 nucleotides matching TRBD1. Germline-derived CDR1 and CDR2 are PRHDT and FYEKMQ (reference sequence). This CDR3 is built from 15 residues. Unmatched junction bases numbered 5, after V lost 1 base and J lost 3 bases. CDR3 sequence reads: CASSLDGRGDYGYTF. CDR3 nucleotide sequence: TGTGCCAGCAGCTTAGATGGCAGGGGGGACTATGGCTACACCTTC. The entire variable domain, with the rest obtained from reference TRBV13 and TRBJ1-2, is as follows: AAGVIQSPRHLIKEKRETATLKCYPIPRHDTVYWYQQGPGQDPQFLISFYEKMQSDKGSIPDRFSAQQFSDYHSELNMSSLELGDSALYFCASSLDGRGDYGYTFGSGTRLTVV.

The chain employs TRBV6-5 and TRBJ2-7; 12 positions agree with TRBD2. The CDR3 is 14 residues long. Losses at the gene ends were 5 bases for V and 3 bases for J; bases not matched to a gene: 2. Germline V gene lookup returns CDR1 MNHEY and CDR2 SVGAGI. Written as DNA, the CDR3 is TGTGCCAGCAGTCAACTAGCGGGGGGCTACGAGCAGTACTTC. This translates into CASSQLAGGYEQYF.